One sample yielded the 26 T cell receptor beta chains listed below, sequenced in a study of T-cell reconstitution after alpha-beta-depleted transplantation in children. This sample's TCRbeta library carried unique molecular identifier barcodes. MiXCR was run by TCRdb on the PCR reads, yielding one entry per CDR3 protein. The repertoire consists of about 830,000 distinct CDR3 sequences, with roughly 15% occurring once and the leading ten covering approximately 5%. The specimen comprised PBMCs, mostly from graft donor cells, sampled 360 days after TCRalphabeta/CD19-depleted stem cell transplant. These receptors were collected from a male patient under 18 who had a stem cell transplant for acute lymphoblastic leukemia, so the T cells may come from the graft donor.

The rearrangement uses TRBV7-9 and TRBJ2-5, with TRBD2 identical over 9 bases. The CDR3 spans 16 residues. V was clipped by 4 bases and J by 4 bases; unmatched bases: 10. Germline CDR1 reads SEHNR; CDR2 reads FQNEAQ (reference sequence). The CDR3 loop reads CASSSSGTSWGETQYF. The CDR3 DNA sequence: TGTGCCAGCAGCTCCTCCGGGACTAGCTGGGGAGAGACCCAGTACTTC.

The V and J genes are TRBV6-5 and TRBJ2-3; weak D call: TRBD1 (8 bases). The CDR3 spans 15 residues. Trimming pared 6 bases from V and 2 bases from J, leaving 15 bases between. Germline V CDR1 and CDR2: MNHEY, SVGAGI. The CDR3 region is CASSRTGRATDTQYF. CDR3 DNA: TGTGCCAGCAGCCGGACAGGGAGGGCCACAGATACGCAGTATTTT.

This chain links TRBV6-1 with TRBJ1-1, with TRBD1 identical over 12 bases. Germline trimming cut 3 bases from V and 10 bases from J; bases unmatched to any gene: 9. The CDR3 spans 15 residues. Looked up from germline, CDR1 is MNHNS and CDR2 is SASEGT. The DNA for the CDR3 is TGTGCCAGCAGTGACCCGGGACAGGGGGCGGAGGGAGCTTTCTTT. Translation: CASSDPGQGAEGAFF.

This clonotype has a count of ten or more. The rearrangement links TRBV12-3 or TRBV12-4 to TRBJ2-7, with D maybe TRBD1 (5 bases). V was trimmed by 3 bases and J by 0 bases, leaving 12 bases between them. The CDR3 is 15 amino acids. The CDR3 DNA is TGTGCCAGCAGTTTGGGGCGGCCTGTCTCCTACGAGCAGTACTTC. This translates into CASSLGRPVSYEQYF.

In its sample, this clonotype was seen a few times. This rearrangement joins TRBV11-3 to TRBJ2-1, with a possible D match to TRBD2 (6 bases). V dropped 2 bases and J dropped 2 bases, with 7 bases sitting between them. Germline V gene data show CDR1 as SGHNT and CDR2 as YENEEA. The CDR3 is 14 residues long. The CDR3 here is CASSLWRAYNEQFF. As DNA, the CDR3 is TGTGCCAGCAGCTTATGGAGGGCCTACAATGAGCAGTTCTTC. The variable domain in full, completed from reference TRBV11-3 and TRBJ2-1, reads EAGVVQSPRYKIIEKKQPVAFWCNPISGHNTLYWYLQNLGQGPELLIRYENEEAVDDSQLPKDRFSAERLKGVDSTLKIQPAELGDSAVYLCASSLWRAYNEQFFGPGTRLTVL.

The chain combines TRBV3-1 with TRBJ1-1; D remains unclear. Trimming removed 1 base from V and 1 base from J, with 7 bases in between. CDR3 length: 14 amino acids. The germline V gene encodes CDR1 LGHDT and CDR2 YNNKEL (reference sequence). CDR3 in amino acids: CASSQVGENTEAFF. The CDR3, as DNA: TGTGCCAGCAGCCAAGTTGGGGAGAACACTGAAGCTTTCTTT.

V is TRBV7-9 and J is TRBJ1-5; D remains ambiguous. This CDR3 comprises 14 residues. The V gene's germline CDR1 is SEHNR and CDR2 FQNEAQ (reference sequence). V dropped 2 bases and J dropped 9 bases, with 14 bases sitting between them. CDR3 DNA: TGTGCCAGCAGCTTACTGGGCGGGGTAGGGCCCCAGCATTTT. This translates into CASSLLGGVGPQHF.

This clonotype has just a few counts. The V gene is TRBV20-1, the J gene TRBJ2-2, with D possibly matching TRBD2 (6 bases). Germline V gene lookup returns CDR1 DFQATT and CDR2 SNEGSKA (reference sequence). V lost 5 bases, J lost 2 bases, and 18 bases lay in between. This CDR3 spans 16 amino acids. CDR3 nucleotides: TGCAGTGCTCCCCCCGATGATAGCGGTAACACCGGGGAGCTGTTTTTT. Its translation: CSAPPDDSGNTGELFF.

This clonotype occurred a few times. The rearrangement joins TRBV12-3 or TRBV12-4 to TRBJ2-2, with 9 bases matching TRBD1. The trim removed 6 bases at V and 4 bases at J, leaving 21 bases unmatched. The CDR3 spans 20 residues. The CDR3 loop is CASRSYTFGTGSLGTGELFF. DNA of the CDR3: TGTGCCAGCAGGTCGTATACTTTTGGGACAGGGAGTTTGGGCACCGGGGAGCTGTTTTTT.

The sample holds a few counts of this clonotype. The chain joins TRBV7-3 to TRBJ1-5, with no clear D. CDR3 length: 12 amino acids. V shed 4 bases and J shed 5 bases, with 6 bases lying between them. The germline V gene encodes CDR1 SGHTA and CDR2 FQGTGA. CDR3 coding DNA: TGTGCCAGCAGCTACCCGGATCAGCCCCAGCATTTT. Its protein is CASSYPDQPQHF.

J is TRBJ2-1 and V is TRBV29-1; 8 nucleotides match TRBD2. Trimming cost V 2 bases and J 2 bases; bases outside gene matches: 5. Germline CDR1 and CDR2: SQVTM and ANQGSEA. This CDR3 spans 15 amino acids. The CDR3 sequence is CSVEWNSGTYNEQFF. The DNA for the CDR3 is TGCAGCGTTGAATGGAATAGCGGGACCTACAATGAGCAGTTCTTC.

The CDR3 region has the DNA TGTGCCAGCAGCACCGGACTAGCAGCCCTGGACGAGCAGTACTTC. This sequence encodes CASSTGLAALDEQYF. V is TRBV7-3 and J is TRBJ2-7, with TRBD2 identical over 8 bases. Germline assignment: CDR1 SGHTA and CDR2 FQGTGA. The junction had 11 bases not matched to a gene; V was cut back by 5 bases and J by 5 bases. This CDR3 comprises 15 residues.

Only a few counts were recorded for this clonotype. The chain couples TRBV2 to TRBJ2-7, with D perhaps given as TRBD1 or TRBD2 (5 bases each). Germline V gene sequence: CDR1 SNHLY, CDR2 FYNNEI. This CDR3 has 14 residues. The V gene lost 6 bases and the J gene lost 2 bases, with 14 bases spanning the gap. The CDR3 bases are TGTGCCAGCAGAGAGGGACGTGGGACCTACGAGCAGTACTTC. This encodes CASREGRGTYEQYF.

V gene TRBV7-6 combines with J gene TRBJ2-7; D is perhaps TRBD1 or TRBD2 (5 bases each). V shed 4 bases and J shed 1 base, with 17 bases lying between them. Looked up from germline, CDR1 is SGHVS and CDR2 is FNYEAQ. CDR3 size: 16 residues. DNA of the CDR3: TGTGCCAGCAGCTCCCCCGGGGCAGGATTGTCCTACGAGCAGTACTTC. This encodes CASSSPGAGLSYEQYF.

The sample holds many counts of this clonotype. The CDR3 DNA reads TGTGCCGGCCATCCGGGACTAGCGGGAGTAACTGAGCAGTTCTTC. Its translation is CAGHPGLAGVTEQFF. The chain combines TRBV6-1 with TRBJ2-1; 14 bases match TRBD2. Unmatched junction bases numbered 12, after V lost 11 bases and J lost 9 bases. The CDR3 contains 15 residues. Germline V gene sequence: CDR1 MNHNS, CDR2 SASEGT.

The chain employs TRBV7-9 and TRBJ2-1, with 7 bases fitting TRBD1. CDR1 SEHNR and CDR2 FQNEAQ come from the germline V gene (reference sequence). V lost 3 bases to trimming and J lost 14 bases; unmatched junction nucleotides: 7. The CDR3 extends over 12 amino acids. The CDR3 sequence: CASSFSGTGEFF. As DNA, the CDR3 is TGTGCCAGCAGCTTTAGTGGAACAGGGGAGTTCTTC.

This chain uses TRBV5-1 with TRBJ2-3; the D gene is possibly TRBD2 (6 bases). The CDR3 contains 17 residues. V dropped 1 base and J dropped 2 bases, with 17 bases sitting between them. Germline CDR1 SGHRS, CDR2 YFSETQ. The CDR3 sequence: CASSLKDYRLHTDTQYF. In DNA, the CDR3 is TGCGCCAGCAGCTTGAAGGACTACCGCCTTCACACAGATACGCAGTATTTT.

This chain links TRBV5-1 with TRBJ2-1; 7 positions agree with TRBD1. V dropped 0 bases and J dropped 5; count of bases not matched to a gene: 8. CDR3 size: 16 residues. The germline V gene encodes CDR1 SGHRS and CDR2 YFSETQ. DNA for the CDR3: TGCGCCAGCAGCTTGGGAGGGACAGCACCAAACAATGAGCAGTTCTTC. This codes for CASSLGGTAPNNEQFF.

V and J are TRBV18 and TRBJ1-4, with D hard to call. Per the germline V gene, CDR1 is KGHSH and CDR2 is LQKENI. The V and J ends lost 1 base and 7 bases respectively, with 13 bases between them. There are 15 residues in the CDR3. CDR3 sequence: CASSPRSGLGEKLFF. CDR3 nucleotide sequence: TGTGCCAGCTCACCACGTTCAGGTCTGGGTGAAAAACTGTTTTTT.

This clonotype turned up a few times. Relative to the germline gene, one junction end is altered; a read error may explain this. V is TRBV11-2 and J is TRBJ1-1; D not resolved. The CDR3 consists of 16 residues. Germline V gene sequence: CDR1 SGHAT, CDR2 FQNNGV. Here the CDR3 reads CASSLESGWQNTEAFF. In DNA form, the CDR3 reads TGTGCCAGCAGCCTAGAGTCAGGTTGGCAGAACACTGAAGCTTTCTTT.

This sequence joins TRBV20-1 and TRBJ2-7; no clear D. Trimming stripped 4 bases from V and 3 bases from J, with 13 bases between. The CDR3 length is 13 residues. Germline-derived CDR1 and CDR2 are DFQATT and SNEGSKA (reference sequence). This CDR3 is CSANTAKLYEQYF. For the CDR3, the DNA is TGCAGTGCTAATACCGCCAAGCTCTACGAGCAGTACTTC.

V usage is TRBV13 and J usage is TRBJ2-7, with 8 bases matching TRBD1. Trimming cost V 5 bases and J 2 bases; bases outside gene matches: 11. The CDR3 is 16 amino acids. Germline V CDR1 and CDR2: PRHDT, FYEKMQ (reference sequence). The CDR3 spells CASSPESGTGPYEQYF. CDR3 in DNA: TGTGCCAGCAGCCCCGAATCCGGGACAGGCCCCTACGAGCAGTACTTC.

This clonotype has only a few counts. The rearrangement links TRBV2 to TRBJ2-7; the match to TRBD2 covers 13 bases. This CDR3 has 16 amino acids. J was trimmed by 0 bases and V by 8 bases; bases with no gene match: 7. Germline V gene lookup returns CDR1 SNHLY and CDR2 FYNNEI. For the CDR3, the DNA is TGTGCCAGCCTCGGGACTAGCGGGAAAGCCTCCTACGAGCAGTACTTC. Amino acid sequence: CASLGTSGKASYEQYF.

In its sample, this clonotype was seen many times. This chain links TRBV10-3 with TRBJ2-7; D is unclear. CDR1 is ENHRY and CDR2 is SYGVKD in the germline V gene. Between the trimmed V and J ends, which lost 2 bases and 3 bases, there was a span of 8 bases. The CDR3 totals 13 residues. The CDR3 sequence is CAISENSFYEQYF. The DNA for the CDR3 is TGTGCCATCAGTGAGAACAGTTTCTACGAGCAGTACTTC.

This chain connects TRBV29-1 to TRBJ2-7, with 9 bases lining up with TRBD2. With 3 bases clipped from V and 3 bases from J, the junction kept 9 bases outside the gene matches. CDR3 length: 15 amino acids. In germline, CDR1 is SQVTM, CDR2 ANQGSEA. The CDR3, as DNA: TGCAGCGTTGAGCCCGTTAGCGGGAGAATCTACGAGCAGTACTTC. It translates to CSVEPVSGRIYEQYF.

A few counts support this clonotype. The rearrangement links TRBV12-3 or TRBV12-4 to TRBJ1-2; D gene unclear. Trimming pared 4 bases from V and 4 bases from J, leaving 13 bases between. This CDR3 is built from 14 residues. The CDR3 protein is CASSSGGAFYGYTF. In DNA form, the CDR3 reads TGTGCCAGCAGTTCGGGCGGCGCTTTCTATGGCTACACCTTC.